Below are 7 T cell receptor beta chains sequenced from a single sample in a study of spatial heterogeneity in lung cancer. Specified time point: sample taken at primary tumor resection. The authors sequenced whole RNA from tumor, nontumor lung or frozen PBMC without sorting. Via MiXCR, TCRdb re-called the 5' RACE reads, giving one row per CDR3 protein. This table holds some 100,000 distinct CDR3 sequences, 7.5% to 10% found once. Specimen: PBMCs, collected at surgery. All receptors come from a male donor with early-stage non-small cell lung cancer.

This clonotype came up a few times. The CDR3 bases are TGTGCCAGCTCACCAAACACCTATAATTCACCCCTCCACTTT. Protein sequence: CASSPNTYNSPLHF. The V and J genes are TRBV18 and TRBJ1-6, with D hard to call. This CDR3 comprises 14 residues. Trimming took 2 bases from V and 2 from J, leaving 4 bases between them. Germline-derived CDR1 and CDR2 are KGHSH and LQKENI.

V gene TRBV5-5 combines with J gene TRBJ2-2, with a weak D call TRBD1 (6 bases). The V end was cut by 7 bases, the J end by 3 bases, with 13 bases between. This CDR3 contains 14 residues. Per the germline V gene, CDR1 is SGHKS and CDR2 is YYEKEE (reference sequence). CDR3 nucleotide sequence: TGTGCCAGCTCAAGGGGGTTCGACACCGGGGAGCTGTTTTTT. The encoded protein is CASSRGFDTGELFF.

This clonotype was seen a handful of times. The chain couples TRBV6-2 or TRBV6-3 to TRBJ1-5, with D possibly matching TRBD1 (5 bases). Germline V gene sequence: CDR1 MNHEY, CDR2 SVGEGT. The ends were cut back, 5 bases at V and 7 bases at J, with 18 bases in the middle. The CDR3 has 15 residues. CDR3 in DNA: TGTGCCAGCAGTCCCGGGGACGCGGGAGCCCAGCCCCAGCATTTT. Translated, it gives CASSPGDAGAQPQHF.

This clonotype was observed many times. The CDR3 loop reads CASSPQEGELFF. For the CDR3, the DNA is TGCGCCAGCAGCCCCCAGGAAGGGGAGCTGTTTTTT. The chain employs TRBV5-1 and TRBJ2-2, with D hard to call. Germline CDR1 and CDR2: SGHRS and YFSETQ. The CDR3 sequence is 12 residues long. The V gene lost 4 bases and the J gene lost 8 bases, with 9 bases spanning the gap.

There are a few counts of this clonotype. The rearrangement joins TRBV28 to TRBJ2-7, with 7 bases identical to TRBD1. The CDR3 runs to 14 residues. Trimming cost V 5 bases and J 2 bases; bases outside gene matches: 6. CDR1 is MDHEN and CDR2 is SYDVKM in the germline V gene. This CDR3 is CASSAGTATYEQYF. Here the CDR3 DNA reads TGTGCCAGCAGTGCCGGGACAGCCACCTACGAGCAGTACTTC.

This chain joins TRBV18 and TRBJ2-1, with 10 bases lining up with TRBD2. This CDR3 contains 16 residues. In germline, CDR1 is KGHSH, CDR2 LQKENI. The ends lost 3 bases at V and 0 bases at J; junction bases unmatched: 2. CDR3 region: CASSPTSGSSYNEQFF. CDR3 coding DNA: TGTGCCAGCTCACCGACTAGCGGGTCCTCCTACAATGAGCAGTTCTTC.

This clonotype was recorded at least ten times. J is TRBJ2-7 and V is TRBV28, with TRBD2 matching over 7 bases. CDR1 and CDR2 (germline): MDHEN, SYDVKM. With 8 bases clipped from V and 5 bases from J, the junction kept 15 bases outside the gene matches. The CDR3 covers 15 residues. CDR3 residues: CASAPGGAAYHEQYF. The CDR3 DNA sequence: TGTGCCAGCGCCCCGGGAGGTGCCGCGTACCACGAGCAGTACTTC.